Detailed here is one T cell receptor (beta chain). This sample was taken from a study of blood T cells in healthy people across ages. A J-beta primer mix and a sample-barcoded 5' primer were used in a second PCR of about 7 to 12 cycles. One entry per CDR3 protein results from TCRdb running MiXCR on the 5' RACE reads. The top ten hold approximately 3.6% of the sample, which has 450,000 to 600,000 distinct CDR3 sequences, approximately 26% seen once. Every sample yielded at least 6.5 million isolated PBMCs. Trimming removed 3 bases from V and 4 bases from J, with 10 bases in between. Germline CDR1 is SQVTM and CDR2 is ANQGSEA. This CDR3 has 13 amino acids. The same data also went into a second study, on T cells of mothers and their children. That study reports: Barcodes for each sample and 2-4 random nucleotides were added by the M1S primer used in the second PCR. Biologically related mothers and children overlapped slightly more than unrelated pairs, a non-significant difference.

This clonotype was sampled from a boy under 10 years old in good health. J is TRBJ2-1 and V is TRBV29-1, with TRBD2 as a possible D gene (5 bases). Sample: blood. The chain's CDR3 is CSVEGGYYNEQFF. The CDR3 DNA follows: TGCAGCGTTGAGGGCGGGTATTACAATGAGCAGTTCTTC.